This T cell receptor beta chain originates from a study of response to subunit inactivated influenza vaccine. Study results and limitations: Only a handful of new T cells, the authors suggested, are recruited with each seasonal influenza vaccination.

TCRdb redid the calling of the RT-PCR reads with MiXCR, one entry per CDR3 protein. The table has hundreds of thousands of distinct CDR3 sequences, 22% seen once; the top ten hold about 9.4%. The germline CDR1 and CDR2 sequences are SNHLY and FYNNEI. Trimming pared 6 bases from V and 8 bases from J, leaving 14 bases between. The CDR3 contains 14 residues. As to this clonotype: Its antigen remains unidentified.

Sequencing used PBMCs from blood, obtained roughly 20 months after vaccination. The chain is built from TRBV2 and TRBJ1-6; D gene unclear. The receptor's source is a man between 50 and 69 years old who received an inactivated influenza vaccine. This CDR3 reads CASREWTAYSPLHF. CDR3 sequence (DNA): TGTGCCAGCAGGGAGTGGACGGCTTATTCACCCCTCCACTTT. Complete variable domain (other parts from reference TRBV2 and TRBJ1-6): EPEVTQTPSHQVTQMGQEVILRCVPISNHLYFYWYRQILGQKVEFLVSFYNNEISEKSEIFDDQFSVERPDGSNFTLKIRSTKLEDSAMYFCASREWTAYSPLHFGNGTRLTVT.